A single sample gave rise to the 13 T cell receptor beta chains below, sequenced in a study of blood T cells in healthy people across ages (dated by TCRdb to between 2015 and 2016). Preparation of the library involved 5' RACE. Sequencing instrument: Illumina HiSeq 2500. The second PCR ran for roughly 7 to 11 cycles and used a J-beta primer mix along with a sample-barcoded 5' primer. Using fastp trimming at Q25 and MiXCR clonotype assembly, TCRdb reanalyzed the public sequencing data and kept in-frame beta chains. Rows with one shared CDR3 protein collapse into an entry with the most common genes and DNA. The sample contains 650,000 to 900,000 distinct CDR3 sequences, less than 80% of them found a single time. The top ten hold 25% to 35% of the sample. Sequencing used blood. The source of these receptors is a man younger than 40 in good health.

This rearrangement joins TRBV29-1 to TRBJ1-4; D perhaps matches TRBD1 (5 bases). CDR3 length: 13 residues. V was clipped by 2 bases and J by 3 bases, with 7 bases between them. Germline V gene lookup returns CDR1 SQVTM and CDR2 ANQGSEA. CDR3 DNA sequence: TGCAGCGTTGAACAGGGAGCTAATGAAAAACTGTTTTTT. This sequence encodes CSVEQGANEKLFF.

This chain connects TRBV7-3 to TRBJ2-1; D might be TRBD1 (5 bases). CDR3 size: 13 residues. V was shortened by 5 bases and J by 6 bases, with 11 bases between the two germline ends. Germline V gives CDR1 SGHTA, CDR2 FQGTGA. CDR3 in DNA: TGTGCCAGCAGCCCACAAGACAGCAATGAGCAGTTCTTC. Protein product: CASSPQDSNEQFF. The variable domain in full, completed from reference TRBV7-3 and TRBJ2-1, reads GAGVSQTPSNKVTEKGKYVELRCDPISGHTALYWYRQSLGQGPEFLIYFQGTGAADDSGLPNDRFFAVRPEGSVSTLKIQRTERGDSAVYLCASSPQDSNEQFFGPGTRLTVL.

The V and J genes are TRBV20-1 and TRBJ1-4, with a possible D match to TRBD1 (5 bases). Trimming pared 2 bases from V and 8 bases from J, leaving 15 bases between. This CDR3 comprises 14 residues. The germline V gene encodes CDR1 DFQATT and CDR2 SNEGSKA (reference sequence). In nucleotides, the CDR3 is TGCAGTGCTAGACCTCCGGGACGAAGAGAAAAACTGTTTTTT. It is translated as CSARPPGRREKLFF.

The table lists this clonotype with a few counts. This sequence joins TRBV7-2 and TRBJ2-7; the match to TRBD2 covers 8 bases. After removal of 3 bases from V and 6 bases from J, the junction contained 7 bases not matched to a gene. Per the germline V gene, CDR1 is SGHTA and CDR2 is FQGNSA. The CDR3 runs to 14 residues. The CDR3 is CASSFGTSVGEQYF. Written as DNA, the CDR3 is TGTGCCAGCAGCTTTGGGACTAGTGTAGGCGAGCAGTACTTC.

The CDR3 here is CASSSTGISGYTF. The CDR3 nucleotides are TGTGCCAGCAGTTCCACAGGGATAAGTGGCTACACCTTC. The chain couples TRBV28 to TRBJ1-2, with D possibly being TRBD1 (6 bases). V lost 4 bases and J lost 7, with 13 bases in between. CDR3 length: 13 residues. From germline, CDR1 is MDHEN and CDR2 SYDVKM.

This clonotype was observed a handful of times. The chain employs TRBV7-3 and TRBJ2-3, with no clear D. V gave up 3 bases and J gave up 2 bases, with 12 bases separating them. This CDR3 has 15 residues. Germline CDR1 is SGHTA and CDR2 is FQGTGA. Written as DNA, the CDR3 is TGTGCCAGCAGCTTGCAAACTGTCCCCACAGATACGCAGTATTTT. Its translation is CASSLQTVPTDTQYF.

The chain uses TRBV6-5 and TRBJ1-6; 9 positions match TRBD1. The CDR3 has 16 amino acids. The germline CDR1 and CDR2 sequences are MNHEY and SVGAGI. With 4 bases clipped from V and 9 bases from J, the junction kept 10 bases outside the gene matches. The CDR3: CASSSGTGSFGSPLHF. The DNA for the CDR3 is TGTGCCAGCAGTTCCGGGACAGGGAGTTTTGGTTCACCCCTCCACTTT.

The V call is TRBV15, the J call TRBJ2-7; D possibly matches TRBD1 or TRBD2 (6 bases each). Germline CDR1 is LNHNV and CDR2 is YYDKDF (reference sequence). Trimming left V 5 bases short and J 2 bases short, with 13 bases between. The CDR3 extends over 14 amino acids. The CDR3 DNA reads as TGTGCCACCAGCCGGCGGGACACCGCCTACGAGCAGTACTTC. It is translated as CATSRRDTAYEQYF. Using reference TRBV15 and TRBJ2-7 for the parts outside the CDR3, the full variable domain is DAMVIQNPRYQVTQFGKPVTLSCSQTLNHNVMYWYQQKSSQAPKLLFHYYDKDFNNEADTPDNFQSRRPNTSFCFLDIRSPGLGDTAMYLCATSRRDTAYEQYFGPGTRLTVT.

The chain recombines TRBV20-1 with TRBJ2-3; D remains ambiguous. This CDR3 is built from 15 residues. V was clipped by 0 bases and J by 0 bases, with 10 bases between them. Germline CDR1 reads DFQATT; CDR2 reads SNEGSKA (reference sequence). In DNA, the CDR3 is TGCAGTGCTAGAGATCAACAGACTAGCACAGATACGCAGTATTTT. It translates to CSARDQQTSTDTQYF.

The V call is TRBV20-1, the J call TRBJ1-6; 7 bases are shared with TRBD1. The CDR3 is 15 amino acids. CDR1 is DFQATT and CDR2 is SNEGSKA in the germline V gene (reference sequence). V trimming: 3 bases; J trimming: 2 bases; junction bases outside the gene matches: 4. This CDR3 reads CSASPDRAYNSPLHF. CDR3 coding DNA: TGCAGTGCTAGCCCTGACAGGGCCTATAATTCACCCCTCCACTTT.

The CDR3 region is CASSEKDRDTLPEGYTF. CDR3 sequence (DNA): TGTGCCAGCAGCGAGAAAGACCGGGACACCCTTCCCGAGGGCTACACCTTC. The J gene is TRBJ1-2, the V gene TRBV9; D is possibly TRBD1 (6 bases). V was trimmed by 3 bases and J by 8 bases, leaving 26 bases between them. Germline assignment: CDR1 SGDLS and CDR2 YYNGEE. CDR3 size: 17 residues.

There are a few counts of this clonotype. The rearrangement joins TRBV28 to TRBJ1-2, with 8 bases fitting TRBD1. The CDR3 runs to 14 residues. Germline V gene data show CDR1 as MDHEN and CDR2 as SYDVKM. V shed 7 bases and J 8 bases; nucleotides not matched to a gene: 12. In DNA, the CDR3 is TGTGCCAGCACTTTGGGAGACAGGGGAGGAGGCTACACCTTC. Amino acid sequence: CASTLGDRGGGYTF.

The chain combines TRBV4-2 with TRBJ2-1, with 11 bases fitting TRBD2. The germline V gene has CDR1 LGHNA and CDR2 YNFKEQ. The CDR3 is 16 amino acids. J lost 6 bases, V lost 0 bases, and 4 bases had no gene match. The CDR3 sequence: CASSQDPSGGRNEQFF. The CDR3 coding sequence is TGTGCCAGCAGCCAAGACCCTAGCGGGGGGCGCAATGAGCAGTTCTTC.